This T cell receptor (beta chain) was identified during a study of cytomegalovirus exposure and HLA in healthy donors. Whole-study results and caveats: One later analysis reportedly identified an Asian-associated ancestry cluster that showed fewer N-insertions than the roughly 600-donor mean. Researchers reportedly found TCR beta sequences accurately predicted most subjects' HLA-A and HLA-B alleles. Productive rates of about 87% or about 30% were seen for most TCR beta V segments in an earlier analysis. Among TCR beta chains, those listed as cytomegalovirus-associated numbered under 200.

CDR1 is SEHNR, CDR2 FQNEAQ, per germline (reference sequence). The ends were cut back, 1 base at V and 5 bases at J, with 10 bases in the middle. This CDR3 spans 14 amino acids. A remark on this clone: As yet, its antigen is unknown.

The PCR used 60 Vbeta and 13 Jbeta primers. Data came from immunoSEQ multiplex PCR; TCRdb stores just in-frame clones and leaves some out. This repertoire shows 200,000 to 250,000 clones, around 80% found once; its top ten account for 0.63%. The sample consisted of PBMCs. This sequence was found in a man between 18 and 29 years old in good health and CMV-seronegative. This rearrangement joins TRBV7-9 to TRBJ2-3; D is ambiguous. The CDR3 region has the DNA TGTGCCAGCAGCTTAGTGGCATCGGGAGATACGCAGTATTTT. This encodes CASSLVASGDTQYF.